This TCR beta chain was observed in a study of T cells after yellow fever vaccination. Overall study context: SMART-Seq v4 Ultra Low Input prepared libraries from low-cell fractions.

This clonotype was seen only a few times. The CDR3 length is 16 residues. After removal of 3 bases from V and 4 bases from J, the junction contained 2 bases not matched to a gene. Germline V gives CDR1 SGHRS, CDR2 YFSETQ. TCRdb processed the 5' RACE reads anew with MiXCR; each CDR3 protein has one entry. The sample gives a few hundred thousand distinct CDR3 sequences, 8% to 10% of which show up once; approximately 19% is in the top ten. This chain joins TRBV5-1 and TRBJ2-1, with 15 bases matching TRBD2. The source was PBMCs, collected on the day of the first yellow fever vaccination. This clonotype was obtained from a man in his late teens or twenties who received the YFV17D yellow fever vaccine. For the CDR3, the DNA is TGCGCCAGCAGCTCGGGACTAGCGGGGGGATACAATGAGCAGTTCTTC. This encodes CASSSGLAGGYNEQFF.